The 28 T cell receptor beta chains below were found in one sample sequenced in a study of blood T cell repertoires in COVID-19. Profiling relied on immunoSEQ multiplex PCR, and the TCRdb table lists in-frame clones only, not all of them. The table shows approximately 100,000 clones, with more than 80% occurring only once. The specimen sequenced was peripheral blood. The receptor set was obtained from a human donor in a cohort sampled during active COVID-19.

The genes are TRBV5-1 and TRBJ2-1; D might be TRBD1 (5 bases). CDR3 length: 14 amino acids. CDR1 and CDR2 (germline): SGHRS, YFSETQ. Between the trimmed V and J ends, which lost 1 base and 3 bases, there was a span of 8 bases. The DNA for the CDR3 is TGCGCCAGCAGCTTGAGGCAGGGCTACAATGAGCAGTTCTTC. As protein: CASSLRQGYNEQFF. The full variable domain, rest sourced from reference TRBV5-1 and TRBJ2-1, is KAGVTQTPRYLIKTRGQQVTLSCSPISGHRSVSWYQQTPGQGLQFLFEYFSETQRNKGNFPGRFSGRQFSNSRSEMNVSTLELGDSALYLCASSLRQGYNEQFFGPGTRLTVL.

The V gene is TRBV11-2, the J gene TRBJ1-4; D ambiguous. This CDR3 region has 15 residues. Deletions cut 5 bases from V and 8 bases from J, with 18 bases between. Germline V gene sequence: CDR1 SGHAT, CDR2 FQNNGV. CDR3 sequence (DNA): TGTGCCAGCAGCCCTAGGACCGGGCCGGGGGAAAAACTGTTTTTT. Protein sequence: CASSPRTGPGEKLFF.

Of note for this clone: One end of the junction does not line up with germline, which may come from a read error. The rearrangement uses TRBV7-7 and TRBJ2-1; 7 bases are shared with TRBD2. CDR1 is SSHAT and CDR2 is FNYEAQ in the germline V gene (reference sequence). CDR3 length: 17 residues. The CDR3 sequence is CASSASLGLGTYNEQFF. In DNA, the CDR3 is TGTGCTAGCAGCGCGAGCCTTGGACTAGGCACCTACAATGAGCAGTTCTTC.

The genes are TRBV6-6 and TRBJ2-7, with unresolved D. The V end lost 10 bases, the J end lost 0 bases, and 7 bases lay between the germline ends. CDR3 length: 11 residues. Germline CDR1 and CDR2: MNHNY and SVGAGI (reference sequence). The CDR3, as DNA: TGTGCCACCCTATCCTCCTACGAGCAGTACTTC. This codes for CATLSSYEQYF.

The chain combines TRBV6-1 with TRBJ2-5, with D possibly TRBD2 on 5 matching bases. CDR3 length equals 13 residues. Trimming left V 0 bases short and J 8 bases short, with 10 bases between. Germline CDR1 reads MNHNS; CDR2 reads SASEGT. The DNA for the CDR3 is TGTGCCAGCAGTGAAGCTGTGGACTCAACCCAGTACTTC. Translating it yields CASSEAVDSTQYF.

V gene TRBV11-3 combines with J gene TRBJ1-4; tentative D call: TRBD1 (6 bases). Germline values: CDR1 SGHNT, CDR2 YENEEA. The CDR3 is made up of 14 amino acids. V shed 5 bases and J shed 7 bases, with 14 bases lying between them. The CDR3 coding sequence is TGTGCCAGCAGCCTAGCAGGACAGACTGAAAAACTGTTTTTT. This encodes CASSLAGQTEKLFF.

This chain connects TRBV30 to TRBJ2-7, with TRBD2 matching 8 bases. Per germline, CDR1 GTSNPN and CDR2 SVGIG (reference sequence). V gave up 0 bases and J gave up 3 bases; unmatched junction bases: 7. The CDR3 sequence is 15 residues long. The CDR3 is CAWSVLGTSGYEQYF. The CDR3 DNA reads as TGTGCCTGGAGTGTACTAGGTACTAGCGGCTACGAGCAGTACTTC.

The chain couples TRBV4-1 to TRBJ2-3; possible D gene TRBD2, 6 bases. Trimming cost V 4 bases and J 1 base, with 9 bases left between them. Germline V gene lookup returns CDR1 MGHRA and CDR2 YSYEKL. This CDR3 is 14 amino acids long. Written as DNA, the CDR3 is TGCGCCAGCAGCCTGGCGGGGCGCACAGATACGCAGTATTTT. Translation gives CASSLAGRTDTQYF.

The chain carries TRBV21-1 and TRBJ1-4. TRBV21-1 is an annotated pseudogene. This CDR3 is built from 12 residues. CDR3 nucleotide sequence: TGTGCCAGCAGCAACGGAGGGGAAAAACTGTTTTTT. The encoded protein is CASSNGGEKLFF.

This chain joins TRBV20-1 and TRBJ2-7; no firm D call. This CDR3 spans 10 amino acids. V lost 1 base to trimming and J lost 7 bases, with 5 bases between them. CDR1 and CDR2 (germline): DFQATT, SNEGSKA (reference sequence). CDR3 residues: CSARVLEQYF. Written as DNA, the CDR3 is TGCAGTGCTAGAGTACTTGAGCAGTACTTC.

The chain uses TRBV7-2 and TRBJ1-1; 7 bases agree with TRBD1. V trimming: 3 bases; J trimming: 11 bases; junction bases outside the gene matches: 6. This CDR3 comprises 12 residues. CDR1 is SGHTA and CDR2 is FQGNSA in the germline V gene. CDR3 region: CASSFNRGTAFF. CDR3 coding DNA: TGTGCCAGCAGCTTTAACAGGGGCACGGCTTTCTTT.

The chain uses TRBV2 and TRBJ2-2, with 7 bases identical to TRBD1. Germline CDR1 reads SNHLY; CDR2 reads FYNNEI. J gave up 7 bases and V 7 bases, and 6 bases lay outside the gene matches. The CDR3 loop spans 13 amino acids. CDR3 protein: CASTGQAGGELFF. The CDR3 nucleotides are TGTGCCAGCACCGGACAGGCCGGCGGGGAGCTGTTTTTT.

The rearrangement links TRBV27 to TRBJ1-1, with a possible D match to TRBD1 (5 bases). The CDR3 consists of 19 residues. Germline CDR1 reads MNHEY; CDR2 reads SMNVEV (reference sequence). The germline V and J ends were trimmed by 6 bases and 3 bases, with 29 bases remaining between them. The CDR3 spells CASSPLAGGGIMKDTEAFF. In nucleotides, the CDR3 is TGTGCCAGCAGCCCTCTTGCTGGGGGGGGTATTATGAAGGACACTGAAGCTTTCTTT.

The chain carries TRBV5-1 and TRBJ2-7; 8 bases line up with TRBD1. Per germline, CDR1 SGHRS and CDR2 YFSETQ. This CDR3 spans 15 amino acids. V lost 0 bases, J lost 3 bases, and 5 bases stayed unmatched. CDR3 region: CASSLDGTGRYEQYF. CDR3 sequence (DNA): TGCGCCAGCAGCTTGGATGGGACAGGACGCTACGAGCAGTACTTC. The complete variable domain, with remaining parts taken from reference TRBV5-1 and TRBJ2-7, reads KAGVTQTPRYLIKTRGQQVTLSCSPISGHRSVSWYQQTPGQGLQFLFEYFSETQRNKGNFPGRFSGRQFSNSRSEMNVSTLELGDSALYLCASSLDGTGRYEQYFGPGTRLTVT.

The V gene is TRBV29-1, the J gene TRBJ2-3; 7 bases fit TRBD2. J gave up 2 bases and V 0 bases, and 5 bases lay outside the gene matches. CDR1 is SQVTM and CDR2 is ANQGSEA in the germline V gene. This CDR3 region has 15 residues. The CDR3 sequence is CSVEERGLNTDTQYF. DNA for the CDR3: TGCAGCGTTGAAGAGCGGGGGTTGAACACAGATACGCAGTATTTT.

The rearrangement links TRBV3-1 (or the pseudogene TRBV3-2) to TRBJ2-2; TRBD1 matches at 7 bases. The CDR3 loop spans 15 amino acids. Trimming cost V 2 bases and J 2 bases; bases outside gene matches: 2. Germline V gene lookup returns CDR1 LGHDT and CDR2 YNNKEL (reference sequence). CDR3 in DNA: TGTGCCAGCAGCCAACGGACAGGAAACACCGGGGAGCTGTTTTTT. Translating gives CASSQRTGNTGELFF.

The chain carries TRBV5-5 and TRBJ2-3; maybe TRBD1 (6 bases). Trimming shortened V by 4 bases and J by 0 bases, and 12 bases separated the two germline ends. Germline loops: CDR1 SGHKS, CDR2 YYEKEE (reference sequence). The CDR3 contains 15 residues. The CDR3 nucleotides are TGTGCCAGCAGCATAGGACAGTCAAGCACAGATACGCAGTATTTT. It is translated as CASSIGQSSTDTQYF.

V is TRBV5-4 and J is TRBJ2-1, with 10 bases identical to TRBD1. Germline trimming cut 4 bases from V and 7 bases from J; bases unmatched to any gene: 11. Germline assignment: CDR1 SGHNT and CDR2 YYREEE (reference sequence). CDR3 length: 16 amino acids. The CDR3 DNA reads as TGTGCCAGCAGCCCCCGAAGGGGACAGGGGACGAATGAGCAGTTCTTC. Translated: CASSPRRGQGTNEQFF.

V gene TRBV7-2 combines with J gene TRBJ2-7; 12 positions match TRBD2. The J segment lost 0 bases and the V segment lost 5 bases, leaving 5 bases of the junction unmatched. The germline V gene has CDR1 SGHTA and CDR2 FQGNSA. The CDR3 runs 16 residues. CDR3 nucleotide sequence: TGTGCCAGCAGCCCTGGACTAGCGGGGAGCTCCTACGAGCAGTACTTC. Amino acids: CASSPGLAGSSYEQYF.

This rearrangement joins TRBV5-8 to TRBJ1-2; no clear D gene. Germline V gene lookup returns CDR1 SGHTS and CDR2 YDEGEE. Trimming left V 2 bases short and J 4 bases short, with 18 bases between. This CDR3 is 16 amino acids long. CDR3 sequence (DNA): TGTGCCAGCAGCTTCGATATTAGGGTCGGAGGCTATGGCTACACCTTC. Amino acid sequence: CASSFDIRVGGYGYTF.

The chain employs TRBV10-3 and TRBJ2-1, with 8 bases aligning to TRBD2. J gave up 5 bases and V 7 bases, and 7 bases lay outside the gene matches. Germline V gene data show CDR1 as ENHRY and CDR2 as SYGVKD. This CDR3 spans 14 amino acids. This chain's CDR3 is CAIMPAGGHNEQFF. CDR3 nucleotides: TGTGCCATCATGCCCGCGGGAGGCCACAATGAGCAGTTCTTC.

This sequence joins TRBV5-4 and TRBJ2-6; a weak D match, TRBD1 (5 bases). The germline V gene has CDR1 SGHNT and CDR2 YYREEE (reference sequence). Between the trimmed V and J ends, which lost 0 bases and 0 bases, there was a span of 13 bases. The CDR3 covers 18 residues. The chain's CDR3 is CASSLGGRAPSGANVLTF. The CDR3 nucleotides read TGTGCCAGCAGCTTGGGTGGCAGGGCCCCCTCTGGGGCCAACGTCCTGACTTTC.

The CDR3 region is CAISGRDKGTSGRQNEQFF. Here the CDR3 DNA reads TGTGCCATCAGTGGTAGGGACAAGGGGACTAGCGGGAGGCAGAATGAGCAGTTCTTC. V and J are TRBV10-3 and TRBJ2-1; TRBD2 aligns across 15 bases. The CDR3 runs to 19 residues. V shed 4 bases, J shed 7 bases, and the junction held 14 bases outside the gene matches. The germline CDR1 and CDR2 sequences are ENHRY and SYGVKD.

Comments on this clone: The junction and the germline gene differ at one end; a read error may be behind it. The chain has TRBV6-6 and TRBJ1-5; 8 bases match TRBD1. The CDR3 runs to 15 residues. In germline, CDR1 is MNHNY, CDR2 SVGAGI (reference sequence). CDR3 sequence (DNA): TGTGCCAGCAGTGACTCGGACAGGGTCGATCAGCCCCAGCATTTT. Its translation: CASSDSDRVDQPQHF.

This clone was detected once. CDR3 coding DNA: TGTGCCACCCACCGAGCAAGCGGGGGGGTCGAGCAGTACTTC. This gives the protein CATHRASGGVEQYF. V is TRBV2 and J is TRBJ2-7, with 10 positions matching TRBD2. Germline CDR1 is SNHLY and CDR2 is FYNNEI. The CDR3 runs to 14 residues. V gave up 10 bases and J gave up 6 bases; unmatched junction bases: 12.

The V call is TRBV6-4, the J call TRBJ2-7, with 13 bases fitting TRBD2. Germline CDR1 MRHNA, CDR2 SNTAGT. Germline trimming cut 7 bases from V and 9 bases from J; bases unmatched to any gene: 15. CDR3 length equals 16 residues. CDR3 sequence: CASNRTSGRGYQGQYF. The DNA for the CDR3 is TGTGCCAGCAATCGGACTAGCGGGAGAGGCTATCAAGGGCAGTACTTC.

V is TRBV7-2 and J is TRBJ1-5, with 7 bases that match TRBD1. The CDR3 runs to 14 residues. Germline values: CDR1 SGHTA, CDR2 FQGNSA. J gave up 4 bases and V 5 bases, and 5 bases lay outside the gene matches. The CDR3: CASSRDSRNQPQHF. The CDR3 nucleotides are TGTGCCAGCAGCCGGGACAGTCGGAATCAGCCCCAGCATTTT.

At least ten counts were recorded for this clone. This chain links TRBV6-2 or TRBV6-3 with TRBJ1-1, with D possibly being TRBD1 (5 bases). Trimming stripped 1 base from V and 7 bases from J, with 25 bases between. CDR3 length: 18 residues. Per germline, CDR1 MNHEY and CDR2 SVGEGT. The CDR3 spells CASSYLEIRGTLSFEAFF. Here the CDR3 DNA reads TGTGCCAGCAGTTACTTGGAGATTCGTGGGACTCTCTCCTTTGAAGCTTTCTTT.